These 13 T cell receptor beta chains were sequenced from one sample in a study of regulatory T cells in long-lasting Graves disease. Described time point: newly diagnosed GD, antithyroid drugs for less than 3 months. The TCR library was made from RNA that had been extracted from PBMCs in TRIzol. Both iRepertoire HTBI primers and Arm-PCR of CDR3 regions were used to build the TCR beta libraries. TCRdb passed the multiplex PCR reads through MiXCR, listing each CDR3 protein once. The sample lists more than 350,000 distinct CDR3 sequences, about 15% occurring once. The same data also went into a second study, on T cells in Graves' hyperthyroidism and ophthalmopathy.

The input for sequencing was peripheral blood mononuclear cells (PBMCs), taken at new diagnosis, from a patient treated with antithyroid drugs. Every receptor here comes from a woman aged 25 to 39 with Graves disease.

A few counts support this clonotype. CDR3 loop: CASSLPYTGSYEQYF. For the CDR3, the DNA is TGTGCCAGCAGTCTCCCTTACACAGGTAGCTACGAGCAGTACTTC. This chain uses TRBV28 with TRBJ2-7, with a possible D match to TRBD1 (5 bases). CDR1 is MDHEN, CDR2 SYDVKM, per germline. Trimming stripped 5 bases from V and 3 bases from J, with 17 bases between. There are 15 residues in the CDR3.

This clonotype showed up many times. The chain is built from TRBV11-3 and TRBJ2-7; 8 bases fit TRBD1. This CDR3 contains 15 residues. The germline gives CDR1 SGHNT, CDR2 YENEEA. The J segment lost 4 bases and the V segment lost 5 bases, leaving 10 bases of the junction unmatched. The CDR3 DNA is TGTGCCAGCAGCCTTGCAGGGGGCGTTGAATACGAGCAGTACTTC. Protein product: CASSLAGGVEYEQYF.

This chain links TRBV5-5 with TRBJ1-2; D is undetermined. V was cut by 3 bases and J by 5 bases, with 14 bases left in between. Germline CDR1 is SGHKS and CDR2 is YYEKEE (reference sequence). This CDR3 has 14 residues. The CDR3 coding sequence is TGTGCCAGCAGCTCCCAGTGGGGTTTGTATGGCTACACCTTC. This encodes CASSSQWGLYGYTF.

This clonotype was counted at least ten times. The chain recombines TRBV6-1 with TRBJ1-2; D gene ambiguous. The CDR3 totals 13 residues. The V and J ends lost 2 bases and 8 bases respectively, with 12 bases between them. Germline loops: CDR1 MNHNS, CDR2 SASEGT. The CDR3 loop reads CASSESRGWGYTF. The CDR3 nucleotides read TGTGCCAGCAGTGAATCCCGGGGTTGGGGCTACACCTTC.

J is TRBJ2-2 and V is TRBV7-9; 8 bases are a match to TRBD1. The V segment lost 5 bases and the J segment 1 base; nucleotides outside the gene matches: 15. The CDR3 sequence is 19 residues long. Per germline, CDR1 SEHNR and CDR2 FQNEAQ (reference sequence). The CDR3 DNA reads as TGTGCCAGCAGCAGCAAGCCTTCGTTGACAGGGGTGAACACCGGGGAGCTGTTTTTT. This translates into CASSSKPSLTGVNTGELFF.

This clonotype was observed many times. The rearrangement uses TRBV12-3 or TRBV12-4 and TRBJ2-5, with D perhaps TRBD1 (6 bases). Trimming stripped 2 bases from V and 5 bases from J, with 6 bases between. The CDR3 runs to 12 residues. The CDR3 loop reads CASSLRGETQYF. The CDR3 nucleotides read TGTGCCAGCAGTTTAAGGGGGGAGACCCAGTACTTC.

This clonotype was picked up many times. This rearrangement joins TRBV10-3 to TRBJ2-1, with D tentatively TRBD2 (5 bases). Germline CDR1 ENHRY, CDR2 SYGVKD. The V end was cut by 6 bases, the J end by 6 bases, with 9 bases between. This CDR3 has 12 residues. CDR3 coding DNA: TGTGCCATCAGCCCAGGAGGCAATGAGCAGTTCTTC. Its protein product is CAISPGGNEQFF.

The J gene is TRBJ2-7, the V gene TRBV3-1; D is perhaps TRBD2 (6 bases). V was cut by 3 bases and J by 4 bases, with 16 bases left in between. Germline loops: CDR1 LGHDT, CDR2 YNNKEL (reference sequence). The CDR3 is made up of 15 amino acids. The CDR3 DNA is TGTGCCAGCAGCCATCTAACGCAGCGGGTATACGAGCAGTACTTC. Translating gives CASSHLTQRVYEQYF.

This chain connects TRBV6-1 to TRBJ1-4; D is undetermined. The CDR3 sequence is 14 residues long. The V end was cut by 5 bases, the J end by 0 bases, with 7 bases between. The germline gives CDR1 MNHNS, CDR2 SASEGT. In DNA, the CDR3 is TGTGCCAGCAGTAGAGGGTCAACTAATGAAAAACTGTTTTTT. It encodes CASSRGSTNEKLFF.

This clonotype was counted many times. V gene TRBV10-3 combines with J gene TRBJ2-7; the match to TRBD2 covers 12 bases. V shed 6 bases, J shed 3 bases, and the junction held 3 bases outside the gene matches. The CDR3 is 14 amino acids. Germline V gives CDR1 ENHRY, CDR2 SYGVKD. The CDR3 loop is CAISGTSGFYEQYF. In nucleotides, the CDR3 is TGTGCCATCAGCGGGACTAGCGGGTTCTACGAGCAGTACTTC.

This clonotype has ten or more counts. One end of the junction does not line up with germline, which may come from a read error. The chain joins TRBV9 to TRBJ1-6, with D possibly being TRBD1 (6 bases). Germline lookup yields CDR1 SGDLS and CDR2 YYNGEE. This CDR3 has 15 residues. For the CDR3, the DNA is TGTGCCAGCAGCGTAGGGGGGGGCGCGAATTCTCCCCTCCACTTT. This gives the protein CASSVGGGANSPLHF.

This clonotype has only a few counts. The gene calls are TRBV9 and TRBJ2-2, with D perhaps matching TRBD2 (6 bases). The length of the CDR3 is 14 residues. Trimming pared 3 bases from V and 5 bases from J, leaving 11 bases between. CDR1 and CDR2 (germline): SGDLS, YYNGEE. Written as DNA, the CDR3 is TGTGCCAGCAGCGAGGGACTTCAGACCGGGGAGCTGTTTTTT. It encodes CASSEGLQTGELFF.

This clonotype was counted at least ten times. The rearrangement uses TRBV27 and TRBJ1-2; D is undetermined. There are 12 residues in the CDR3. The V gene lost 2 bases and the J gene lost 8 bases, with 9 bases spanning the gap. Looked up from germline, CDR1 is MNHEY and CDR2 is SMNVEV (reference sequence). This chain's CDR3 is CASSLDRLGYTF. The DNA of the CDR3 is TGTGCCAGCAGTTTAGACCGTCTCGGCTACACCTTC.